This T cell receptor beta chain was observed in a study of naive and memory T cell subsets. Treatment described: skin biopsy from PPD injection site in Mantoux-positive individual. A UMI-containing oligonucleotide was joined by 3' ligation to the TCR cDNA template. This clonotype is medium-sized in the sample. The SP2 primer and nested alpha and beta constant region primers amplified ligated cDNA in four rounds. MiXCR was run by TCRdb on the UMI-ligation and nested PCR reads, yielding one entry per CDR3 protein. This table has 11,000 to 15,000 distinct CDR3 sequences, about 5% appearing once. V was clipped by 6 bases and J by 2 bases; unmatched bases: 6. The CDR3 length is 15 residues. Germline CDR1 MNHEY, CDR2 SVGEGT.

The chain is built from TRBV6-2 or TRBV6-3 and TRBJ2-5, with TRBD2 identical over 10 bases. The receptor's source is an adult in good health. The sample here was skin, taken from a tuberculin skin test site. CDR3 region: CASRRFSGGQETQYF. The CDR3 nucleotides read TGTGCCAGCAGACGCTTTAGCGGGGGGCAAGAGACCCAGTACTTC.